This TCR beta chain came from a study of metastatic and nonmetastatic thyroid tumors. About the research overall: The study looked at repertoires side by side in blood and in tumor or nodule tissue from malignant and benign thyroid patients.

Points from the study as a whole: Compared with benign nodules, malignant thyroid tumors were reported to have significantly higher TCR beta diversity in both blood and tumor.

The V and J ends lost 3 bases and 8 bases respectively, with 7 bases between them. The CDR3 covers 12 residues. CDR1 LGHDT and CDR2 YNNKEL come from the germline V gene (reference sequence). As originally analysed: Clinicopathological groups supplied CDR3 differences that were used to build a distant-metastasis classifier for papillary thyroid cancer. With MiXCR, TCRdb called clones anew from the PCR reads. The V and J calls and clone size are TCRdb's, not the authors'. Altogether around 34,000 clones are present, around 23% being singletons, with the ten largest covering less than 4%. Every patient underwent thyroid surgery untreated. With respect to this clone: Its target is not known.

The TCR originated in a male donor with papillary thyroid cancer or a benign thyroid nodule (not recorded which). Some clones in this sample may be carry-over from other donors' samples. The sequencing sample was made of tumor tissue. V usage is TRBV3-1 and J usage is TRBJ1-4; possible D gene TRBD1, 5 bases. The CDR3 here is CASSQGVEKLFF. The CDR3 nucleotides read TGTGCCAGCAGCCAGGGGGTGGAAAAACTGTTTTTT. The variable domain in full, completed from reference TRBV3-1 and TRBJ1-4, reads DTAVSQTPKYLVTQMGNDKSIKCEQNLGHDTMYWYKQDSKKFLKIMFSYNNKELIINETVPNRFSPKSPDKAHLNLHINSLELGDSAVYFCASSQGVEKLFFGSGTQLSVL.